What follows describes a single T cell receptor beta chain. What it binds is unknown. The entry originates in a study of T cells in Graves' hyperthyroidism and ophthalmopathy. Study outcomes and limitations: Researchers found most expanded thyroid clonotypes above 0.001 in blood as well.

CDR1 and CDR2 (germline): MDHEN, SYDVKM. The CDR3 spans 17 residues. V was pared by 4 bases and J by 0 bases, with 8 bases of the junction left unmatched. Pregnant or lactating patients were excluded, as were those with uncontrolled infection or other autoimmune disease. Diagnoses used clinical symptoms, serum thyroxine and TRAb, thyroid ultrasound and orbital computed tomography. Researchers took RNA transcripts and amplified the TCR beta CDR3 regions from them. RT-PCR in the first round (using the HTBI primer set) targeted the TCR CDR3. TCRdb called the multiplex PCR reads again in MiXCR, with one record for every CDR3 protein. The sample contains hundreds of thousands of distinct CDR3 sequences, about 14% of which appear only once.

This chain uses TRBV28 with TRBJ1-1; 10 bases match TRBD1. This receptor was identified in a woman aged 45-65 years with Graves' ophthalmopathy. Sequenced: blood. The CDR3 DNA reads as TGTGCCAGCAGTTCTATTGGGACAGGGGACATGAACACTGAAGCTTTCTTT. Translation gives CASSSIGTGDMNTEAFF.